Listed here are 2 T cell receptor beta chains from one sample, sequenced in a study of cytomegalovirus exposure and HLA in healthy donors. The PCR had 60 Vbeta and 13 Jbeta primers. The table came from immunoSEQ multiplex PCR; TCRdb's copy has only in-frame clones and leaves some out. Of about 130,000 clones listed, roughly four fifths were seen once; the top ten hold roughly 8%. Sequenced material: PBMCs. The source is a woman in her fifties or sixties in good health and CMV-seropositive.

CDR3 nucleotide sequence: TGTGCCAGCAGTCGTCGGGGAGAGGCCTACAATGAGCAGTTCTTC. Residues: CASSRRGEAYNEQFF. The V gene is TRBV2, the J gene TRBJ2-1; possible D gene TRBD2, 5 bases. The V and J ends lost 5 bases and 2 bases respectively, with 13 bases between them. The CDR3 length is 15 residues. Germline V gene sequence: CDR1 SNHLY, CDR2 FYNNEI.

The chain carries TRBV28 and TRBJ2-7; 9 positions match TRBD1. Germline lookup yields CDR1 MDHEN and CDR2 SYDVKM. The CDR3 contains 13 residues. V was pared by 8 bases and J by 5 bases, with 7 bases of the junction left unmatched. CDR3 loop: CASWPDRGNEQYF. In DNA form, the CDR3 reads TGTGCCAGCTGGCCGGACAGGGGAAACGAGCAGTACTTC.